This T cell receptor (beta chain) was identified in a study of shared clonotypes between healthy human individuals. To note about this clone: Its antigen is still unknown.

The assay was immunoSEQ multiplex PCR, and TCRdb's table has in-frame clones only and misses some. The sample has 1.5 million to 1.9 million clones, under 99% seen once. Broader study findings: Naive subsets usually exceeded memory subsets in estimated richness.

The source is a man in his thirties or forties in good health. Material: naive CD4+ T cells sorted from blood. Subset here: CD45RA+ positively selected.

The CDR3, as DNA: TGTGCCAGCGGTCCCAGTAAATCGTACAATGAGCAGTTCTTC. It yields the protein CASGPSKSYNEQFF. This sequence joins TRBV27 and TRBJ2-1; D unclear. Trimming took off 8 bases at V and 4 bases at J, with 15 bases between the two ends. The CDR3 contains 14 residues. Germline V gene lookup returns CDR1 MNHEY and CDR2 SMNVEV (reference sequence).